The 7 T cell receptor beta chains in this list originate from one sample, sequenced in a study of blood T cells in healthy people across ages. Combining a sample-barcoded 5' primer with a J-beta primer mix, a second PCR ran for about 6 to 12 cycles. One entry per CDR3 protein results from TCRdb running MiXCR on the 5' RACE reads. The sample lists about 1.5 million distinct CDR3 sequences; approximately 39% were seen once. The source material was blood. The receptors derive from a woman between 18 and 29 years old in good health.

The table lists this clonotype with a few counts. This rearrangement joins TRBV20-1 to TRBJ2-7; possibly TRBD2 for D (7 bases). In germline, CDR1 is DFQATT, CDR2 SNEGSKA (reference sequence). V shed 4 bases and J shed 3 bases, with 16 bases lying between them. CDR3 length equals 14 residues. The CDR3 DNA sequence: TGCAGTGCTACTCACGGGGGGCTCGGCTACGAGCAGTACTTC. Its translation is CSATHGGLGYEQYF.

This sequence joins TRBV29-1 and TRBJ1-1; the match to TRBD1 covers 8 bases. The CDR3 runs 13 residues. From germline, CDR1 is SQVTM and CDR2 ANQGSEA. V dropped 7 bases and J dropped 0; count of bases not matched to a gene: 4. CDR3 amino acids: CSAGTGVNTEAFF. The CDR3, as DNA: TGCAGCGCCGGGACAGGTGTGAACACTGAAGCTTTCTTT.

The chain has TRBV5-1 and TRBJ2-4; 10 bases align to TRBD2. TRBJ2-7 matches the DNA end more closely, so the J call is doubtful. The CDR3 spans 15 residues. The V gene's germline CDR1 is SGHRS and CDR2 YFSETQ. The CDR3 loop is CASSLDGSGGSEQYF. The CDR3 bases are TGCGCCAGCAGCTTGGATGGTAGCGGGGGGTCCGAGCAGTACTTC.

This rearrangement joins TRBV6-2 or TRBV6-3 to TRBJ2-1, with D maybe TRBD1 (5 bases). The germline CDR1 and CDR2 sequences are MNHEY and SVGEGT. V lost 2 bases, J lost 14 bases, and 13 bases lay in between. The CDR3 loop spans 12 amino acids. CDR3 nucleotides: TGTGCCAGCAGTTACAGGGGAATCGAGGAGTTCTTC. Amino acid sequence: CASSYRGIEEFF.

V usage is TRBV10-3 and J usage is TRBJ2-7, with D possibly being TRBD2 (6 bases). The germline gives CDR1 ENHRY, CDR2 SYGVKD. Trimming stripped 3 bases from V and 0 bases from J, with 9 bases between. The CDR3 has 14 residues. The CDR3 DNA reads as TGTGCCATCAGTGATGTGGGGGGCTCCTACGAGCAGTACTTC. It encodes CAISDVGGSYEQYF.

V is TRBV20-1 and J is TRBJ2-3; 7 positions match TRBD1. CDR3 length: 15 amino acids. Germline V gene sequence: CDR1 DFQATT, CDR2 SNEGSKA (reference sequence). V trimming: 0 bases; J trimming: 0 bases; junction bases outside the gene matches: 3. CDR3 amino acids: CSARDSTGSTDTQYF. CDR3 nucleotides: TGCAGTGCTAGAGATTCGACAGGGAGCACAGATACGCAGTATTTT.

The gene calls are TRBV7-3 and TRBJ2-3, with 7 bases that match TRBD2. The CDR3 extends over 15 amino acids. After removal of 3 bases from V and 2 bases from J, the junction contained 5 bases not matched to a gene. Germline-derived CDR1 and CDR2 are SGHTA and FQGTGA. The CDR3 nucleotides read TGTGCCAGCAGCTTCACACTAGCGAACACAGATACGCAGTATTTT. Amino acids: CASSFTLANTDTQYF.